The clone carrying this TCR beta chain occurred a few times. Its antigen is still unknown. Study processing details: What underpinned the distant-metastasis classifier for papillary thyroid cancer was the set of CDR3 differences across clinicopathological groups. TCRdb ran MiXCR on the PCR reads. The V and J calls here are based on TCRdb, not the publication. In the table there are about 13,000 clones, around 20% of which are singletons. The entry originates in a study of metastatic and nonmetastatic thyroid tumors. Across the whole study: Where malignant and benign thyroid patients were concerned, repertoires were compared across blood and tumor or nodule tissue.

The V gene lost 0 bases and the J gene lost 7 bases, with 11 bases spanning the gap. The V gene's germline CDR1 is SGDLS and CDR2 YYNGEE. The CDR3 is 14 amino acids. The entire patient cohort was treatment-naive prior to thyroid surgery. Study results and limitations: The study reportedly found significantly higher TCR beta diversity in malignant thyroid tumors than benign nodules, in blood and tumor.

The sequenced material came from adjacent normal tissue. The clonotype comes from a female donor with papillary thyroid cancer or a benign thyroid nodule (not recorded which). Some clones in this sample may be carry-over from other donors' samples. The chain combines TRBV9 with TRBJ2-1; TRBD2 is a possible D gene (6 bases). CDR3 nucleotide sequence: TGTGCCAGCAGCGTAGTAGCGGCAGGGAATGAGCAGTTCTTC. Translated: CASSVVAAGNEQFF.